The 9 T cell receptor beta chains given below trace back to one sample, sequenced in a study of molecular identifiers for immune sequencing clone quantification. TCRdb reprocessed the PCR reads via MiXCR and lists one record per CDR3 protein. This sample carries about 630,000 distinct CDR3 sequences, about 25% of them seen once, and the ten largest clones take approximately 0.75%. Sequenced material: naive CD8+ T cells from blood, with Jurkat cell RNA spiked in. Subset of the sample: FACS-sorted CD8+CD4-CCR7+CD45RA+ naive T cells. The receptors shown here come from a human donor in good health. Some libraries in this study had Jurkat cell RNA spiked in.

CDR3: CASSPTELNTGELFF. The CDR3, as DNA: TGTGCCAGCAGCCCGACGGAACTCAACACCGGGGAGCTGTTTTTT. The V and J genes are TRBV7-9 and TRBJ2-2; no clear D. The CDR3 is 15 amino acids. V dropped 5 bases and J dropped 2 bases, with 12 bases sitting between them. Germline CDR1 reads SEHNR; CDR2 reads FQNEAQ (reference sequence). Combining the CDR3 with reference TRBV7-9 and TRBJ2-2 gives the whole variable domain DTGVSQNPRHKITKRGQNVTFRCDPISEHNRLYWYRQTLGQGPEFLTYFQNEAQLEKSRLLSDRFSAERPKGSFSTLEIQRTEQGDSAMYLCASSPTELNTGELFFGEGSRLTVL.

The V call is TRBV19, the J call TRBJ2-5, with TRBD1 matching over 8 bases. The CDR3 is 16 amino acids. V lost 5 bases to trimming and J lost 1 base; unmatched junction nucleotides: 9. From germline, CDR1 is LNHDA and CDR2 SQIVND (reference sequence). CDR3 in DNA: TGTGCCAGTAGTGTCCTCGGGGGACAGGCCCAAGAGACCCAGTACTTC. This translates into CASSVLGGQAQETQYF.

The chain couples TRBV27 to TRBJ1-1; 12 nucleotides agree with TRBD1. Trimming removed 0 bases from V and 4 bases from J; junction bases left unmatched: 6. Germline CDR1 reads MNHEY; CDR2 reads SMNVEV (reference sequence). The CDR3 consists of 17 residues. The CDR3: CASSLSGTGGRGTEAFF. The CDR3 nucleotides are TGTGCCAGCAGTTTATCGGGGACAGGGGGCAGGGGCACTGAAGCTTTCTTT.

Comments on this clonotype: A much bigger clone sits one base away, suggesting this may be a read error. This chain connects TRBV2 to TRBJ1-4; D is perhaps TRBD1 (6 bases). The germline gives CDR1 SNHLY, CDR2 FYNNEI. The CDR3 sequence is 18 residues long. The CDR3 reads CASTHGPLQGLTNEELFF. The CDR3 DNA sequence: TGTGCCAGCACCCATGGGCCACTGCAGGGGCTGACTAATGAAGAACTGTTTTTT.

The V and J genes are TRBV25-1 and TRBJ2-6; the match to TRBD1 covers 8 bases. Germline V gives CDR1 MGHDK, CDR2 SYGVNS. The V and J ends lost 3 bases and 4 bases, in that order; junction bases with no gene match: 2. CDR3 size: 15 residues. In DNA form, the CDR3 reads TGTGCCAGCAGTGACAGGGGGCTGGGGGCCAACGTCCTGACTTTC. It yields the protein CASSDRGLGANVLTF.

V usage is TRBV2 and J usage is TRBJ2-1, with 15 positions matching TRBD2. The germline CDR1 and CDR2 sequences are SNHLY and FYNNEI. J was trimmed by 6 bases and V by 6 bases; bases with no gene match: 3. The CDR3 runs to 15 residues. Here the CDR3 DNA reads TGTGCCAGCAGCGGGACTAGCGGGAGGCTCAATGAGCAGTTCTTC. Its protein is CASSGTSGRLNEQFF.

This chain's CDR3 is CASSSHPGVLSYNEQFF. The DNA for the CDR3 is TGTGCCAGCAGTTCCCACCCGGGGGTCTTATCCTACAATGAGCAGTTCTTC. The V call is TRBV27, the J call TRBJ2-1; TRBD2 is a possible D gene (6 bases). V lost 4 bases to trimming and J lost 1 base, with 17 bases between them. In germline, CDR1 is MNHEY, CDR2 SMNVEV (reference sequence). CDR3 size: 17 residues.

The V call is TRBV6-2 or TRBV6-3, the J call TRBJ2-3; 9 positions match TRBD2. This CDR3 has 16 amino acids. Germline CDR1 and CDR2: MNHEY and SVGEGT. V lost 4 bases and J lost 2; bases outside the gene matches: 7. The DNA of the CDR3 is TGTGCCAGCAGTTGGGGTCTAGCGGGGCCCACAGATACGCAGTATTTT. Translating gives CASSWGLAGPTDTQYF.

The chain uses TRBV9 and TRBJ2-3, with D tentatively TRBD1 (5 bases). The CDR3 is 15 amino acids. V was clipped by 3 bases and J by 2 bases, with 13 bases between them. Per the germline V gene, CDR1 is SGDLS and CDR2 is YYNGEE. The CDR3 nucleotides read TGTGCCAGCAGCGGGGGCAATCAGATCACAGATACGCAGTATTTT. It codes for CASSGGNQITDTQYF.